A few counts support the clone carrying this TCR beta chain. As yet, its antigen is unknown. Repertoires were generated with immunoSEQ multiplex PCR, while TCRdb's copy carries only in-frame clones and drops some. Of about 36,000 clones in the sample, roughly four fifths were seen once. This record belongs to a study of a mutant IDH1 vaccine in newly diagnosed glioma. Whole-study context: Either 4-6 weeks after radiotherapy alone or alongside temozolomide, vaccination was begun.

Time point here: week 47, end of study. Vaccine doses each comprised 300 ug of mutant IDH1 20-mer peptide, with topical imiquimod. The sequence derives from a man aged 40-50 years with glioma. The sample was PBMCs, taken from a glioma patient whose treatment included an IDH1 peptide vaccine.

The CDR3 DNA reads as TGTGCCAGCAGTTACCGTGGGCACCAGAATGGCTACACCTTC. It is translated as CASSYRGHQNGYTF. This rearrangement joins TRBV6-5 to TRBJ1-2, with D unclear. The CDR3 loop spans 14 amino acids. The germline CDR1 and CDR2 sequences are MNHEY and SVGAGI. V shed 2 bases and J shed 6 bases, with 13 bases lying between them.